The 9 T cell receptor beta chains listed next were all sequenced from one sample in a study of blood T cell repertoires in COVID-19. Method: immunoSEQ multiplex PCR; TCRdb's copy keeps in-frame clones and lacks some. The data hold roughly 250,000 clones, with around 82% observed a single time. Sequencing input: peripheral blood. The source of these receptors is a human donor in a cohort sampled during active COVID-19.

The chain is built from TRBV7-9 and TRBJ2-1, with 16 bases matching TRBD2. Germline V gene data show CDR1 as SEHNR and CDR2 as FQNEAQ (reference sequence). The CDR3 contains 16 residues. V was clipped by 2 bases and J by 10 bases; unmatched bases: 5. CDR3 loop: CASSLSSGLAGGEQFF. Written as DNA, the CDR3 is TGTGCCAGCAGCTTATCGTCGGGACTAGCGGGAGGGGAGCAGTTCTTC. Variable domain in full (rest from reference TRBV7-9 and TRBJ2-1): DTGVSQNPRHKITKRGQNVTFRCDPISEHNRLYWYRQTLGQGPEFLTYFQNEAQLEKSRLLSDRFSAERPKGSFSTLEIQRTEQGDSAMYLCASSLSSGLAGGEQFFGPGTRLTVL.

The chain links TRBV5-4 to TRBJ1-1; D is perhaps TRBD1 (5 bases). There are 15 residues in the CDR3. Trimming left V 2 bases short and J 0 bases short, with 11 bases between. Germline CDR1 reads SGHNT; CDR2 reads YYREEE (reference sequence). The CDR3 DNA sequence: TGTGCCAGCAGCTTTGGGGGGTTGATGAACACTGAAGCTTTCTTT. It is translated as CASSFGGLMNTEAFF.

The CDR3 reads CSASGFSSGRSTDTQYF. In DNA form, the CDR3 reads TGCAGTGCTAGTGGATTTTCTAGCGGGAGGAGCACAGATACGCAGTATTTT. This chain links TRBV20-1 with TRBJ2-3; 11 bases align to TRBD2. With V trimmed by 3 bases and J by 0 bases, 8 bases remained unmatched. The CDR3 sequence is 17 residues long. Germline-derived CDR1 and CDR2 are DFQATT and SNEGSKA (reference sequence).

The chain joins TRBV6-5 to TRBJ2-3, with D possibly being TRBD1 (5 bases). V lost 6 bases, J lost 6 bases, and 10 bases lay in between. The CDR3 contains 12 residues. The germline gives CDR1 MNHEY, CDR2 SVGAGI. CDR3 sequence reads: CASSLSGDTQYF. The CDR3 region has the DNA TGTGCCAGCAGCCTTTCAGGGGATACGCAGTATTTT.

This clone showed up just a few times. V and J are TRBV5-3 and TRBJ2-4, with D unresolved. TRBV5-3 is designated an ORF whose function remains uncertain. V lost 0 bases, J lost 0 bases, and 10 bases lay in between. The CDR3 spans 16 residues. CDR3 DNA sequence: TGTGCCAGAAGCTTGGTCACCTTACTAGCCAAAAACATTCAGTACTTC. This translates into CARSLVTLLAKNIQYF.

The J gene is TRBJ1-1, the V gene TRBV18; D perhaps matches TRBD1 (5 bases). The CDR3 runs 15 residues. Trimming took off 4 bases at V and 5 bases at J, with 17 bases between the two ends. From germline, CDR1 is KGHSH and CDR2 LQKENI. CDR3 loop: CASSQGKGSATEAFF. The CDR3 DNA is TGTGCCAGCTCACAGGGGAAGGGTAGTGCGACTGAAGCTTTCTTT.

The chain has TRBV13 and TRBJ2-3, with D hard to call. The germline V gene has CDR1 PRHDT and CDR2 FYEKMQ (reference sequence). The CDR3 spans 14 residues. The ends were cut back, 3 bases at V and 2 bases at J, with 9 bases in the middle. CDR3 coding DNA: TGTGCCAGCAGCTTTCGTAGCTACACAGATACGCAGTATTTT. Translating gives CASSFRSYTDTQYF. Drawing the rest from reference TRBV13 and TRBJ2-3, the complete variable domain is AAGVIQSPRHLIKEKRETATLKCYPIPRHDTVYWYQQGPGQDPQFLISFYEKMQSDKGSIPDRFSAQQFSDYHSELNMSSLELGDSALYFCASSFRSYTDTQYFGPGTRLTVL.

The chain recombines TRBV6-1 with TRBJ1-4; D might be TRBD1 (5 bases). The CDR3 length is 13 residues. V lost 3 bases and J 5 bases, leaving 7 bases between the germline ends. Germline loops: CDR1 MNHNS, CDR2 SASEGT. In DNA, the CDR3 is TGTGCCAGCAGTGATTACAGGAATGAAAAACTGTTTTTT. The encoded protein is CASSDYRNEKLFF.

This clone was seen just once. In nucleotides, the CDR3 is TGTGCCAGCAGCTTAGCTAGCGGGAGGGCCGAGCAGTACTTC. Translating gives CASSLASGRAEQYF. V is TRBV7-2 and J is TRBJ2-7; TRBD2 matches 11 bases. After removal of 0 bases from V and 6 bases from J, the junction contained 1 base not matched to a gene. This CDR3 is built from 14 residues. CDR1 and CDR2 from the germline V gene are SGHTA and FQGNSA.